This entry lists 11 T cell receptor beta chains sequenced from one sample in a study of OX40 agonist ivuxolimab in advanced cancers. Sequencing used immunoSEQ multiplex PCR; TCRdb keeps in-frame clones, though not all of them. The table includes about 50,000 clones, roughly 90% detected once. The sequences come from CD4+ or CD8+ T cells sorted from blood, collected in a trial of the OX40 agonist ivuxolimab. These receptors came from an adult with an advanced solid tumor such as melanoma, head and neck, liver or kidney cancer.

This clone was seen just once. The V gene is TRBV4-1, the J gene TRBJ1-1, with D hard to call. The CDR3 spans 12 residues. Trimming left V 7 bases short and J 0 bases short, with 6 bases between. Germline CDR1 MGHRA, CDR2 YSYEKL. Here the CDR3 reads CASIGMNTEAFF. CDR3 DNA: TGCGCCAGCATTGGGATGAACACTGAAGCTTTCTTT.

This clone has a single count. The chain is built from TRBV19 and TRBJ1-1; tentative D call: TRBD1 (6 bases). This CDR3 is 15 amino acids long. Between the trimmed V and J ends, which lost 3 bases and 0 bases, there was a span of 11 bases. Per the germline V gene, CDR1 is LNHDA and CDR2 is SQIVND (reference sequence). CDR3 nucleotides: TGTGCCAGTAGTATCGCCGGGACAATGAACACTGAAGCTTTCTTT. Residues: CASSIAGTMNTEAFF.

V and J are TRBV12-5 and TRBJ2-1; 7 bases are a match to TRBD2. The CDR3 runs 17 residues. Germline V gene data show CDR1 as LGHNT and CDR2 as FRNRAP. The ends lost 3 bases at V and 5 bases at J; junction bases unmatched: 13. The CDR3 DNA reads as TGTGCTAGTGGTTTATACCCCCCCGGGGGGATAAACAATGAGCAGTTCTTC. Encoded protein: CASGLYPPGGINNEQFF.

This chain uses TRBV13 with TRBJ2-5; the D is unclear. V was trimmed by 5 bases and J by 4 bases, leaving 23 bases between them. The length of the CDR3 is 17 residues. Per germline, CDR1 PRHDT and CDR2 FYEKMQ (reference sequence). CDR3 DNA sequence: TGTGCCAGCAGCCTAACCCATGGGCCCCCACCACTAGAGACCCAGTACTTC. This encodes CASSLTHGPPPLETQYF.

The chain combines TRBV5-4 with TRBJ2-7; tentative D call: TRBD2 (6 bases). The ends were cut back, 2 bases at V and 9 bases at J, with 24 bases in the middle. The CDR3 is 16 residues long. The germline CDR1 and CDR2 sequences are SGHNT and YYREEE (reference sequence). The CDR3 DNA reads TGTGCCAGCAGCTTTTTCTACGGGAGCCCCTCAGACGGGCAGTACTTC. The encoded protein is CASSFFYGSPSDGQYF.

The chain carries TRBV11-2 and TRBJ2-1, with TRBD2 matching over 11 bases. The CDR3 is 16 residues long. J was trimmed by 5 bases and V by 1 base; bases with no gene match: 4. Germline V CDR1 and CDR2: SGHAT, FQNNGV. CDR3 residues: CASSLVPGLADNEQFF. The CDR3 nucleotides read TGTGCCAGCAGCTTAGTTCCGGGACTAGCGGACAATGAGCAGTTCTTC.

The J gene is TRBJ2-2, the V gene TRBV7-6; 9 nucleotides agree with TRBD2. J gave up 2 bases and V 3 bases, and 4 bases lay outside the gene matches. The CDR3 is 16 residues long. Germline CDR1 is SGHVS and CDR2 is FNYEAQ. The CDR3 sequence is CASSFSGGTNTGELFF. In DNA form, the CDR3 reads TGTGCCAGCAGCTTCAGCGGGGGGACTAACACCGGGGAGCTGTTTTTT.

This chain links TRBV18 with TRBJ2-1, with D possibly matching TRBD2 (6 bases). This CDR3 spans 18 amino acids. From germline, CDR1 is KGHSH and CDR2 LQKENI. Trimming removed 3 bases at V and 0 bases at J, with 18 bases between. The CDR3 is CASSPGGPRSFSYNEQFF. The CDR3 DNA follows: TGTGCCAGCTCACCGGGAGGCCCTAGATCATTCTCCTACAATGAGCAGTTCTTC.

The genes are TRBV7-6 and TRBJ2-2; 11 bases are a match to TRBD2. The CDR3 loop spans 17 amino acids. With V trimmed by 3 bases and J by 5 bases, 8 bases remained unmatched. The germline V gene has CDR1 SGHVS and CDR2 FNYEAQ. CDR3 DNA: TGTGCCAGCAGCTTCTCAACTAGCGGGAGTGGGACCGGGGAGCTGTTTTTT. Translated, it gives CASSFSTSGSGTGELFF.

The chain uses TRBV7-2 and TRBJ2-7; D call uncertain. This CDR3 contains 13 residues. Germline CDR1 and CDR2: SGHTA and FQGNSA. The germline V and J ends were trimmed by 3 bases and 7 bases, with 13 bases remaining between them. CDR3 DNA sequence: TGTGCCAGCAGCTTCTGGCCGGTGGGGGAGCAGTACTTC. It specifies CASSFWPVGEQYF.

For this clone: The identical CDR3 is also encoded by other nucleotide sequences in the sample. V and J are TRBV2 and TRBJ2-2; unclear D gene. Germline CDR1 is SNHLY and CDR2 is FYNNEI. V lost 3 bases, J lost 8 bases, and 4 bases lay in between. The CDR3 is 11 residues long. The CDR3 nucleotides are TGTGCCAGCAGTGATACGGGGGAGCTGTTTTTT. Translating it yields CASSDTGELFF.